This TCR beta chain was found in a study of T cell responses to AZD1222 COVID-19 vaccine. Points from the study as a whole: The donors showed a predominance of white British ancestry and of females, with possible underestimation of clonal diversity. No repertoire was sampled before or during the peak T cell response, only after it.

As to this clone: Its antigen is unknown.

Data came from immunoSEQ multiplex PCR; TCRdb stores just in-frame clones and leaves some out. The data hold about 260,000 clones, with just over 90% observed a single time. In germline, CDR1 is SGHAT, CDR2 FQNNGV. Trimming stripped 2 bases from V and 1 base from J, with 9 bases between. This CDR3 is 15 amino acids long. Sequencing used peripheral blood, obtained on day 0 of AZD1222 vaccination. This receptor was taken from an adult in good health. V is TRBV11-2 and J is TRBJ2-1, with a weak D call TRBD2 (6 bases). The CDR3 here is CASSLHSGSYNEQFF. Written as DNA, the CDR3 is TGTGCCAGCAGCTTACACAGCGGGTCCTACAATGAGCAGTTCTTC.